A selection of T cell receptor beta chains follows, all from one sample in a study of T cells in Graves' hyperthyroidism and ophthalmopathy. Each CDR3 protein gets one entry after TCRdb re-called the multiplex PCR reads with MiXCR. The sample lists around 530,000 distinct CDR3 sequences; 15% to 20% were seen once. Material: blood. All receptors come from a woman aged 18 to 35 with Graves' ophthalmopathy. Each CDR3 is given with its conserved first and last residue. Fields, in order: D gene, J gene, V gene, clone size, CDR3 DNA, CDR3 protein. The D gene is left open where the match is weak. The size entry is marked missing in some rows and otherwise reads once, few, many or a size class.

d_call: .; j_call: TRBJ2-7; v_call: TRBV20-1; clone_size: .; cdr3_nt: TGCAGTGCTAGAGGGAAGTTCTACGAGCAGTACTTC; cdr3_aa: CSARGKFYEQYF
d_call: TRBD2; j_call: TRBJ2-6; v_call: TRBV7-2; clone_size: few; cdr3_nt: TGTGCCAGCAGCTTAGGTTTGGGTAGCGGGAGGGCCGGAGGGGCCAACGTCCTGACTTTC; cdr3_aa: CASSLGLGSGRAGGANVLTF
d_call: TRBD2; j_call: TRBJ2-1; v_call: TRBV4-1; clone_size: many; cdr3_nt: TGCGCCAGCAGCTGGGAGAGCGGGAGGGCCTACAATGAGCAGTTCTTC; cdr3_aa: CASSWESGRAYNEQFF
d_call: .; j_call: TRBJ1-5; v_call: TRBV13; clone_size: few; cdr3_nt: TGTGCCAGCAGCTTATCCCCGGGACCCCTTCCAATCAGCAATCAGCCCCAGCATTTT; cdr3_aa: CASSLSPGPLPISNQPQHF
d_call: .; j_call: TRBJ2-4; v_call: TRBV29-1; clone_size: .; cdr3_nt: TGCAGCGTTGAAGTAGGGATTCGCAACATTCAGTACTTC; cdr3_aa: CSVEVGIRNIQYF
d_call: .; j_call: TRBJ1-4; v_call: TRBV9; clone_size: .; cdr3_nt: TGTGCCAGCAGCCCCCGAACGGGGTTTAATGAAAAACTGTTTTTT; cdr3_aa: CASSPRTGFNEKLFF
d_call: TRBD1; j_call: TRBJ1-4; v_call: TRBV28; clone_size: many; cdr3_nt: TGTGCCAGCAGATCAGGGAGGGGGCTGGAAAAACTGTTTTTT; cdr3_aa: CASRSGRGLEKLFF
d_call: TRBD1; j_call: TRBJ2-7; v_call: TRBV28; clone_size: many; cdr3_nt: TGTGCCAGCAGTTATACAGGGGGAGCAACTTATACTTACGAGCAGTACTTC; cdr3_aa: CASSYTGGATYTYEQYF
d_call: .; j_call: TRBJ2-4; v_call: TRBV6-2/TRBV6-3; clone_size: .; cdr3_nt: TGTGCCAGCATGGGGGAGCTCAAAAACATTCAGTACTTC; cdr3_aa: CASMGELKNIQYF
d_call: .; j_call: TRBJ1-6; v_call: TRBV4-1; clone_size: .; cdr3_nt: TGCGCCAGCAGCCAAGAGACGGGCTACTATAATTCACCCCTCCACTTT; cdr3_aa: CASSQETGYYNSPLHF
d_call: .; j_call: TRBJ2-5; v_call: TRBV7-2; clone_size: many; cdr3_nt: TGTGCCAGCAGCATGGAGAGAGGAGCCCAGTACTTC; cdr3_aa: CASSMERGAQYF
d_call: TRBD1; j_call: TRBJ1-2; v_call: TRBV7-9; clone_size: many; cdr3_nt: TGTGCCAGCAGCTTAGGAAGACAGGGCATGGACTACACCTTC; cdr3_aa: CASSLGRQGMDYTF
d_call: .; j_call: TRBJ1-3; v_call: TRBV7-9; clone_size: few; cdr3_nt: TGTGCCAGCAGCTTACCGAGGGGGGGTCGGGGCTCGGTCCCTGGAAACACCATATATTTT; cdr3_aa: CASSLPRGGRGSVPGNTIYF
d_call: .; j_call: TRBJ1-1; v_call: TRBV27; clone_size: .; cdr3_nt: TGTGCCAGCAGTTTATTGGAAGAAGCCGGAGGGCGAGCTTTCTTT; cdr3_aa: CASSLLEEAGGRAFF
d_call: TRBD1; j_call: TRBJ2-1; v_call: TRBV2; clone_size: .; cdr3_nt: TGTGCCAGCAGTGGGACAGGAGCCGACCCTTACAATGAGCAGTTCTTC; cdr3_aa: CASSGTGADPYNEQFF
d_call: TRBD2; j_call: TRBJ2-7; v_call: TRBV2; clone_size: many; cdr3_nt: TGTGCCAACCGACTAGCGGGGACCCTAGGGGAGCAGTACTTC; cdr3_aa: CANRLAGTLGEQYF
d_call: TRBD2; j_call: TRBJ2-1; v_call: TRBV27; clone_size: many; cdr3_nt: TGTGCCAGCAGAAACGGGCGGGAGGGCTACAATGAGCAGTTCTTC; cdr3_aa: CASRNGREGYNEQFF
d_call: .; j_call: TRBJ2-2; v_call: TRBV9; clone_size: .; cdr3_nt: TGTGCCAGCAGCGTATCACCGGTGGGCGGGGAGCTGTTTTTT; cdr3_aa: CASSVSPVGGELFF
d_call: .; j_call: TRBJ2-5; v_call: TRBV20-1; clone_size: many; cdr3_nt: TGCAGTGCTGATCTGGACAATATACCGGGGACCCAGTACTTC; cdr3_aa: CSADLDNIPGTQYF
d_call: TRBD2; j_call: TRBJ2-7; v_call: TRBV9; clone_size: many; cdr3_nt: TGTGCCAGCAGCGTAGAGGGAGGGCAGGCCCCTGGCGAGCAGTACTTC; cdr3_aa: CASSVEGGQAPGEQYF
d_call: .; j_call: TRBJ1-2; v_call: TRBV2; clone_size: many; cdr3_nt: TGTGCCAGCAGTGACCTGGGTCGGGAGTATGGCTACACCTTC; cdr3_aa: CASSDLGREYGYTF
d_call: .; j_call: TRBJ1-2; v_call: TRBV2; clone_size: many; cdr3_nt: TGTGCCAGCAGTGGGGGGACCAACTATGGCTACACCTTC; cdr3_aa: CASSGGTNYGYTF
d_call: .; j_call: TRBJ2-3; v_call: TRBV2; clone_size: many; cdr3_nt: TGTGCCAGCAGTGAACTAGCGCCCCACGGCACAGATACGCAGTATTTT; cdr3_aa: CASSELAPHGTDTQYF
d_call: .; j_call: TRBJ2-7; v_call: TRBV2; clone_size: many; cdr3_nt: TGTGCCAGCAGTGGGGTCAGGGGATTCTACGAGCAGTACTTC; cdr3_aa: CASSGVRGFYEQYF
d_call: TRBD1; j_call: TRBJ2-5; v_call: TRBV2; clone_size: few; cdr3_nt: TGTGCCAGCAGACCGGACAGGGCTCAAGAGACCCAGTACTTC; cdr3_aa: CASRPDRAQETQYF
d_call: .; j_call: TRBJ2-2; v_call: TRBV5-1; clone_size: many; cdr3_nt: TGCGCCAGCAGACCTGGGACCCAGACGCGGGAGCTGTTTTTT; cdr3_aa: CASRPGTQTRELFF
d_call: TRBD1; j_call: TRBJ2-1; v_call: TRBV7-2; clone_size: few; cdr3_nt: TGTGCCAGCAGCTTAGGACTGGACAGGGGGCGGTTGAATGAGCAGTTCTTC; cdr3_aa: CASSLGLDRGRLNEQFF
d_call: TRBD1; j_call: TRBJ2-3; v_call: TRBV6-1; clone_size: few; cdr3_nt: TGTGCCAGCAGTGAAGAAGGTTGGACAGGGTACACTGATACGCAGTATTTT; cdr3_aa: CASSEEGWTGYTDTQYF
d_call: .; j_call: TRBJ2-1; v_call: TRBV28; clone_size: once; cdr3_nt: TGTGCCAGCAGTTTGGTCGGAGGCTCCTACAATGTGCAGTTCTTC; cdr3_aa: CASSLVGGSYNVQFF
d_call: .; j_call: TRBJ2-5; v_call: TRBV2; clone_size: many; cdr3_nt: TGTGCCAGCAGTGAACAGGCAGCCAGGGCGGGAGAGACCCAGTACTTC; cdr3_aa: CASSEQAARAGETQYF
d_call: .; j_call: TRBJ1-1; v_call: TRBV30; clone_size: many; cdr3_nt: TGTGCCTGGAGTGTAGCGGGGGCGTATACTGAAGCTTTCTTT; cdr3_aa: CAWSVAGAYTEAFF
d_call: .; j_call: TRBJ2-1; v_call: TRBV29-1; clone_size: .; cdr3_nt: TGCAGCGCCCAAGACAGCTCCCGATCCCCGTTCTTC; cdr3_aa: CSAQDSSRSPFF
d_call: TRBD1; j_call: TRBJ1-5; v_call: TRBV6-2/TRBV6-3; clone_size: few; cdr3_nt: TGTGCCAGCAGTTACTGGACAGGGCGGAATCAGCCCCAGCATTTT; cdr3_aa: CASSYWTGRNQPQHF
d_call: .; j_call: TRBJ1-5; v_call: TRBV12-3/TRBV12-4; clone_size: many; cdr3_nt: TGTGCCAGCAGTTCCACAGGGAATCAGCCCCAGCATTTT; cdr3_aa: CASSSTGNQPQHF
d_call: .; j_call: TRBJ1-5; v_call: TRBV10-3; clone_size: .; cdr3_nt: TGTGCCATCAGTGAGACCCGACGAGGGGATCAGCCCCAGCATTTT; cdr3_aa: CAISETRRGDQPQHF
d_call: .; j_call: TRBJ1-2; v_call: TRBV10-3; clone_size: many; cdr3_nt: TGTGCCATCAGTGAGGACAGGAACTATGGCTACACCTTC; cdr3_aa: CAISEDRNYGYTF
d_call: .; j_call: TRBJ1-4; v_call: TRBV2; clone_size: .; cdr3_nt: TGTGCCAGTGCTTCAGGGCTAGAGGAAAAACTGTTTTTT; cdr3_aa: CASASGLEEKLFF